This T cell receptor beta chain was sequenced during a study of blood T cell repertoires in COVID-19. For the study at large: From the United States, Italy and Spain came samples of acute and convalescent COVID-19. Nucleic acid was either cDNA or gDNA, and it came from T cells, B-cell-depleted T cells, or PBMCs.

The protocol was immunoSEQ multiplex PCR, while the TCRdb copy is restricted to in-frame clones and leaves out a portion. The table lists about 410,000 clones, about 90% of them singletons. All enrollees were about 18 to 89 years old and from about 24 US areas. This CDR3 region has 14 residues. The V end was cut by 7 bases, the J end by 0 bases, with 11 bases between. Sequencing was done on a sample of PBMCs or T cells enriched from blood (not recorded which). The source is a woman between 25 and 40 years old who had recovered from COVID-19. The chain recombines TRBV5-3 with TRBJ1-5, with a weak D call TRBD1 (6 bases). TRBV5-3 is known as an ORF, though its function is uncertain. Written as DNA, the CDR3 is TGTGCCAGACCCGGGACACATAGCAATCAGCCCCAGCATTTT. It encodes CARPGTHSNQPQHF.